The present T cell receptor (beta chain) was sequenced within a study of radiation and T cells in renal cell carcinoma. Looking at the study overall: Nephrectomy followed 15 Gy stereotactic body radiation by 4 weeks.

General observations from the study: Without pretreatment biopsies, baseline tumor clonotype presence was undetermined.

Libraries were prepared by immunoSEQ multiplex PCR; TCRdb keeps only in-frame clonotypes and omits some of them. The repertoire holds about 140,000 clones, roughly 85% seen once, with roughly 23% in the top ten. Trimming cost V 7 bases and J 6 bases, with 15 bases left between them. The V gene's germline CDR1 is MNHEY and CDR2 SMNVEV (reference sequence). This CDR3 is 14 amino acids long. In the case of this clone: Antigen unknown.

Documented time point: baseline pretreatment blood. Treatment meaning: 15 Gy SBRT to primary tumor, nephrectomy 4 weeks later. Radiation-treated patients gave blood at baseline, week 2 and week 4. Sample: blood, taken from a patient whose treatment included radiotherapy and nephrectomy. The chain links TRBV27 to TRBJ2-2, with a tentative D call TRBD1 (6 bases). The clonotype originates from a woman between 45 and 65 years old with renal cell carcinoma. As DNA, the CDR3 is TGTGCCAGCAACTTAGGGGGTCCCCCCGGGGAGCTGTTTTTT. Protein sequence: CASNLGGPPGELFF.